This entry is about one T cell receptor beta chain. Its antigen is still unknown. Trimming pared 0 bases from V and 0 bases from J, leaving 2 bases between. Germline CDR1 is SGHTA and CDR2 is FQGNSA. CDR3 length equals 13 residues. The sample originates from a study of cytomegalovirus exposure and HLA in healthy donors. Study-wide results and limits: Presence/absence analyses rested on an assumption that sequencing depth was roughly uniform across donors.

Vbeta (60) and Jbeta (13) primers were used in the PCR. The table came from immunoSEQ multiplex PCR; TCRdb's copy has only in-frame clones and leaves some out. Of tens of thousands of clones listed, 76% are singletons. The origin of this receptor is a male donor in good health and CMV-seronegative. The V and J genes are TRBV7-2 and TRBJ1-2; D uncertain. The sample was PBMCs. The CDR3 DNA reads TGTGCCAGCAGCTTAGCCGCTAACTATGGCTACACCTTC. This sequence encodes CASSLAANYGYTF.